The clone carrying this T cell receptor beta chain came up once. Its antigen is not identified. Germline CDR1 is LGHNA and CDR2 is YNFKEQ. V lost 4 bases and J lost 3, with 12 bases in between. The CDR3 is 14 amino acids. The data originate from a study of T cells in localized non-small cell lung cancer. Study-wide points: Of the top 100 tumor clones, median around 55 were in adjacent lung, approximately 28 among its top 100. It was uninvolved adjacent lung that showed the highest T cell clonality, exceeding tumor. Because researchers sequenced only one region of the tumor, heterogeneity is still possible.

Some clones are missing from TCRdb's copy, which holds only in-frame ones; the method was immunoSEQ multiplex PCR. The sample consists of 72,000 or so clones, approximately 87% of them appearing once. The chain joins TRBV4-2 to TRBJ1-1, with D tentatively TRBD1 (5 bases). The sequencing used peripheral blood, collected before any cancer treatment. The sequence was collected from a male donor older than 55 with stage III squamous cell lung carcinoma. CDR3 nucleotide sequence: TGTGCCAGCAGCCTCGCGGGGGGGGACACTGAAGCTTTCTTT. Protein sequence: CASSLAGGDTEAFF.